The present T cell receptor beta chain was sequenced within a study of beta chain features in type 1 diabetes. About the study: In all, 107,917,701 sorted cells from all samples were analyzed.

Since all of the isolated RNA was reverse transcribed, expressed TCRB transcripts were what got sequenced. Method: immunoSEQ multiplex PCR; TCRdb's copy keeps in-frame clones and lacks some. Here the sample spans 600,000 or so clones, under 15% being singletons. Purity exceeding 95% was reached by all sorted populations. This clone was seen only a few times. Its antigen is as yet unknown. Study-wide results and caveats: Sequencing of cDNA might inflate the share of cells that strongly express TCR. All four CD4+ subsets of Type 1 diabetes patients contained TCRB CDR3s that were moderately but significantly shorter.

This CDR3 is 13 amino acids long. Trimming pared 4 bases from V and 6 bases from J, leaving 15 bases between. Germline CDR1 reads SQVTM; CDR2 reads ANQGSEA. The chain couples TRBV29-1 to TRBJ1-1; D possibly corresponds to TRBD1 (5 bases). Sequenced input: naive CD4+ T cells from blood. The clonotype comes from a man under 40 with type 1 diabetes. The chain's CDR3 is CSVGRGRYAEAFF. CDR3 coding DNA: TGCAGCGTTGGGAGGGGCAGGTATGCTGAAGCTTTCTTT.